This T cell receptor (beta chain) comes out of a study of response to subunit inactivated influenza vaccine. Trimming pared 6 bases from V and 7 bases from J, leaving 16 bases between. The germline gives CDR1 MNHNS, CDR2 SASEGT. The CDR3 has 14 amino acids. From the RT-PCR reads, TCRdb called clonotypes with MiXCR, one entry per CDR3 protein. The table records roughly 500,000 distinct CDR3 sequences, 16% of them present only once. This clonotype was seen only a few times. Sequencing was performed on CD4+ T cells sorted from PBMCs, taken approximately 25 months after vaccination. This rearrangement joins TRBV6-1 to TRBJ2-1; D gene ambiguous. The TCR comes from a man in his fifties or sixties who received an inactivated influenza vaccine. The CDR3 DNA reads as TGTGCCAGCAGCCTAGTAGGTACGGGTAATGAGCAGTTCTTC. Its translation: CASSLVGTGNEQFF.